The 24 T cell receptor beta chains below all came from one sample that was sequenced in a study of blood T cells in healthy people across ages. A second PCR of roughly 7 to 11 cycles used a sample-barcoded 5' primer and a J-beta primer mix. TCRdb reanalysed the 5' RACE reads using MiXCR and keeps one entry per CDR3 protein. The top ten clones hold over 2% of a sample with 2 million or so distinct CDR3 sequences, 40% to 55% of them seen once. The sample comprised blood. These receptors originate from a woman between 40 and 50 years old in good health.

This clonotype appeared a few times. The chain is built from TRBV28 and TRBJ2-7, with TRBD1 identical over 9 bases. This CDR3 spans 16 amino acids. Looked up from germline, CDR1 is MDHEN and CDR2 is SYDVKM. Trimming took 2 bases from V and 1 from J; bases not matched to a gene: 6. The CDR3 protein is CASSLGGTGRSYEQYF. CDR3 DNA sequence: TGTGCCAGCAGTTTAGGCGGGACAGGGAGGTCCTACGAGCAGTACTTC.

This clonotype was observed a handful of times. The chain couples TRBV27 to TRBJ2-3; TRBD2 matches 12 bases. The length of the CDR3 is 17 residues. Germline V gene sequence: CDR1 MNHEY, CDR2 SMNVEV (reference sequence). Trimming at V came to 6 bases and at J to 6 bases, leaving 13 bases not matched to a gene. This chain's CDR3 is CASSSLILAGGPDTQYF. The CDR3 DNA sequence: TGTGCCAGCAGCTCACTAATACTAGCGGGGGGCCCGGATACGCAGTATTTT.

The V and J genes are TRBV4-2 and TRBJ1-4; TRBD1 might be the D (6 bases). Germline-derived CDR1 and CDR2 are LGHNA and YNFKEQ. The CDR3 runs 16 residues. V was shortened by 4 bases and J by 5 bases, with 17 bases between the two germline ends. The CDR3 DNA sequence: TGTGCCAGCAGCCCGATTCCCGGACAGATAAATGAAAAACTGTTTTTT. The encoded protein is CASSPIPGQINEKLFF.

V usage is TRBV15 and J usage is TRBJ1-2; D is possibly TRBD1 (5 bases). V shed 1 base and J shed 6 bases, with 12 bases lying between them. This CDR3 comprises 14 residues. The germline V gene has CDR1 LNHNV and CDR2 YYDKDF (reference sequence). CDR3 region: CATSRGWGSNGYTF. For the CDR3, the DNA is TGTGCCACCAGCAGAGGTTGGGGGTCCAATGGCTACACCTTC.

This clonotype was seen a few times. This sequence joins TRBV5-1 and TRBJ1-2; 8 positions match TRBD1. The ends lost 1 base at V and 2 bases at J; junction bases unmatched: 7. Germline assignment: CDR1 SGHRS and CDR2 YFSETQ. The CDR3 length is 16 residues. This CDR3 reads CASSLTNGQGNYGYTF. The CDR3 coding sequence is TGCGCCAGCAGCTTGACGAACGGACAGGGAAACTATGGCTACACCTTC.

This clonotype appeared a few times. The V call is TRBV12-3 or TRBV12-4, the J call TRBJ1-4; D gene unclear. The V and J ends lost 8 bases and 8 bases respectively, with 15 bases between them. The CDR3 is 13 residues long. CDR3 residues: CASQRRTGEKLFF. The CDR3 bases are TGTGCCAGCCAGCGGAGAACGGGGGAAAAACTGTTTTTT.

This clonotype showed up just a few times. CDR3 amino acids: CASSLYGGFGNQPQHF. The CDR3 region has the DNA TGTGCCAGCAGCTTATACGGGGGCTTCGGCAATCAGCCCCAGCATTTT. J is TRBJ1-5 and V is TRBV7-8; possibly TRBD1 for D (6 bases). Germline CDR1 SGHVS, CDR2 FQNEAQ. The CDR3 totals 16 residues. Trimming stripped 2 bases from V and 2 bases from J, with 13 bases between.

In this sample, this clonotype turned up a few times. V and J are TRBV6-2 or TRBV6-3 and TRBJ2-7; 8 nucleotides match TRBD1. Germline V gene lookup returns CDR1 MNHEY and CDR2 SVGEGT. V was pared by 5 bases and J by 3 bases, with 6 bases of the junction left unmatched. This CDR3 spans 14 amino acids. This CDR3 is CASSGRQGLYEQYF. CDR3 in DNA: TGTGCCAGCAGTGGTAGACAGGGGCTCTACGAGCAGTACTTC.

Notes on this clonotype: The junction differs from germline at one of its ends, possibly a read error. DNA of the CDR3: TGTGCCAGTAGTTTTTTCGTACCGACGACCGTTGTGGATTCACCCCTCCACTTT. As protein: CASSFFVPTTVVDSPLHF. V usage is TRBV27 and J usage is TRBJ1-6; D is ambiguous. The germline V gene has CDR1 MNHEY and CDR2 SMNVEV (reference sequence). The CDR3 consists of 18 residues.

This chain joins TRBV4-3 and TRBJ2-1; D gene ambiguous. This CDR3 spans 15 amino acids. V lost 0 bases, J lost 6 bases, and 12 bases lay in between. Per germline, CDR1 LGHNA and CDR2 YSLEER. The CDR3 DNA sequence: TGCGCCAGCAGCCAAGATTGGGCTAAGGTCAATGAGCAGTTCTTC. Its translation is CASSQDWAKVNEQFF.

V and J are TRBV18 and TRBJ1-1; D gene unclear. The V and J ends lost 4 bases and 1 base respectively, with 7 bases between them. The V gene's germline CDR1 is KGHSH and CDR2 LQKENI. The CDR3 length is 13 residues. The CDR3 is CASSRGWNTEAFF. In DNA form, the CDR3 reads TGTGCCAGCTCACGCGGATGGAACACTGAAGCTTTCTTT.

This clonotype was detected only a few times. V and J are TRBV12-3 or TRBV12-4 and TRBJ1-6; D not certain. The CDR3 spans 14 residues. The ends were cut back, 2 bases at V and 7 bases at J, with 9 bases in the middle. CDR3 DNA sequence: TGTGCCAGCAGTTTATTGGGAAGAAATTCACCCCTCCACTTT. Its protein is CASSLLGRNSPLHF.

This clonotype has only a few counts. V usage is TRBV7-9 and J usage is TRBJ2-1, with 11 bases aligning to TRBD2. The V and J ends lost 5 bases and 3 bases, in that order; junction bases with no gene match: 15. CDR1 and CDR2 (germline): SEHNR, FQNEAQ (reference sequence). This CDR3 has 19 residues. The CDR3 loop reads CASSPYFETSGVGYNEQFF. CDR3 nucleotides: TGTGCCAGCAGCCCGTATTTCGAGACTAGCGGGGTAGGCTACAATGAGCAGTTCTTC.

The sample holds a few counts of this clonotype. The chain combines TRBV11-2 with TRBJ2-7; 12 positions agree with TRBD1. The CDR3 sequence is 16 residues long. The germline CDR1 and CDR2 sequences are SGHAT and FQNNGV. V gave up 0 bases and J gave up 3 bases; unmatched junction bases: 3. The CDR3 region is CASSLEGTGGLYEQYF. The CDR3 DNA reads as TGTGCCAGCAGCTTAGAGGGGACAGGGGGCCTCTACGAGCAGTACTTC.

This clonotype was detected ten times or more. The chain employs TRBV7-9 and TRBJ2-7, with D unclear. The CDR3 spans 12 residues. Trimming stripped 3 bases from V and 9 bases from J, with 12 bases between. Germline loops: CDR1 SEHNR, CDR2 FQNEAQ (reference sequence). CDR3 residues: CASSLGPRGQYF. The CDR3 nucleotides are TGTGCCAGCAGCTTGGGCCCACGAGGGCAGTACTTC.

J is TRBJ2-5 and V is TRBV28, with D uncertain. The CDR3 covers 12 residues. Trimming took off 3 bases at V and 9 bases at J, with 11 bases between the two ends. CDR1 and CDR2 from the germline V gene are MDHEN and SYDVKM. The CDR3: CASSFQVSAQYF. Here the CDR3 DNA reads TGTGCCAGCAGTTTTCAGGTCTCGGCCCAGTACTTC.

This sequence joins TRBV28 and TRBJ2-7, with 7 positions matching TRBD2. Trimming took 5 bases from V and 3 from J; bases not matched to a gene: 7. The CDR3 sequence is 14 residues long. Germline V gene lookup returns CDR1 MDHEN and CDR2 SYDVKM. The chain's CDR3 is CASSPGGTNYEQYF. CDR3 DNA: TGTGCCAGCAGTCCGGGCGGGACTAACTACGAGCAGTACTTC.

The CDR3 spells CASSLSPRGKAKHSTDTQYF. CDR3 nucleotide sequence: TGCGCCAGCAGCTTGAGTCCCAGGGGAAAAGCTAAGCATAGCACAGATACGCAGTATTTT. The V gene is TRBV5-1, the J gene TRBJ2-3, with a weak D call TRBD1 (6 bases). Germline V gene sequence: CDR1 SGHRS, CDR2 YFSETQ. V dropped 1 base and J dropped 0 bases, with 24 bases sitting between them. The CDR3 is made up of 20 amino acids.

Only a few counts were recorded for this clonotype. V gene TRBV29-1 combines with J gene TRBJ2-2; D remains unclear. CDR1 is SQVTM and CDR2 is ANQGSEA in the germline V gene. Trimming removed 4 bases at V and 4 bases at J, with 4 bases between. The length of the CDR3 is 11 residues. CDR3 sequence (DNA): TGCAGCGTTGCTGGCACCGGGGAGCTGTTTTTT. It encodes CSVAGTGELFF.

The sample holds many counts of this clonotype. The chain is built from TRBV12-3 or TRBV12-4 and TRBJ2-4; 7 positions match TRBD2. The V and J ends lost 6 bases and 1 base, in that order; junction bases with no gene match: 15. This CDR3 has 18 residues. The CDR3 sequence is CASRPADSGRAAKNIQYF. In DNA form, the CDR3 reads TGTGCCAGCAGGCCCGCTGACTCAGGGAGGGCGGCCAAAAACATTCAGTACTTC.

This clonotype has a handful of counts. V and J are TRBV20-1 and TRBJ2-5; TRBD2 matches 16 bases. There are 15 residues in the CDR3. The germline V gene has CDR1 DFQATT and CDR2 SNEGSKA (reference sequence). After removal of 8 bases from V and 3 bases from J, the junction contained 6 bases not matched to a gene. Here the CDR3 DNA reads TGCAGTTCGGGACTAGCGGGGGGGCTGGAAGAGACCCAGTACTTC. Amino acid sequence: CSSGLAGGLEETQYF.

The V call is TRBV4-3, the J call TRBJ2-1; D possibly uses TRBD1 or TRBD2 (6 bases each). V lost 0 bases and J lost 6, with 15 bases in between. The CDR3 runs to 16 residues. Germline CDR1 is LGHNA and CDR2 is YSLEER. The CDR3 region has the DNA TGCGCCAGCAGCCAAGATGGGCAGGGGAGGCCCAATGAGCAGTTCTTC. It is translated as CASSQDGQGRPNEQFF.

Only one count was recorded for this clonotype. The V call is TRBV27, the J call TRBJ2-5; TRBD1 matches 11 bases. The J call may be incorrect, as the DNA end agrees better with TRBJ2-7. The CDR3 sequence is 16 residues long. Germline V CDR1 and CDR2: MNHEY, SMNVEV (reference sequence). The CDR3 loop is CASSRSGTGGRNEQYF. The CDR3, as DNA: TGTGCCAGCAGTAGATCCGGGACAGGGGGACGGAACGAGCAGTACTTC.

The J gene is TRBJ2-4, the V gene TRBV4-3; 7 bases map to TRBD2. Near its end, the DNA agrees better with TRBJ2-5, so the J call may be wrong. Germline V CDR1 and CDR2: LGHNA, YSLEER. There are 17 residues in the CDR3. For the CDR3, the DNA is TGCGCCAGCAGCCAAGACCTTAAGACTAGCTCAGGGGAGACCCAGTACTTC. It translates to CASSQDLKTSSGETQYF.